The rows below give T cell receptor beta chains drawn from one sample of a study of OX40 agonist ivuxolimab in advanced cancers. Sequencing was performed with immunoSEQ multiplex PCR; in TCRdb, only in-frame clones are kept and a portion is missing. Of some 79,000 clones in the sample, 88% were seen once. The specimen was CD4+ or CD8+ T cells sorted from blood, collected in a trial of the OX40 agonist ivuxolimab. All receptors come from an adult with an advanced solid tumor such as melanoma, head and neck, liver or kidney cancer. Each CDR3 is given with its conserved first and last residue. The order of the fields is CDR3 DNA, CDR3 protein, D gene, V gene, J gene. A D gene is named only where the DNA matches it firmly.

cdr3_nt: TGTGCCAGCAGCCTAGGAGTACGGGACAGGGTACATGGCTACACCTTC; cdr3_aa: CASSLGVRDRVHGYTF; d_call: TRBD1; v_call: TRBV7-9; j_call: TRBJ1-2
cdr3_nt: TGTGCCAGCGGAAGAGGCTTGAACACTGAAGCTTTCTTT; cdr3_aa: CASGRGLNTEAFF; d_call: -; v_call: TRBV28; j_call: TRBJ1-1
cdr3_nt: TGTGCCAGCCGTAGCGGGAGCACCGGGGATGAGCAGTTCTTC; cdr3_aa: CASRSGSTGDEQFF; d_call: TRBD2; v_call: TRBV2; j_call: TRBJ2-1
cdr3_nt: TGTGCCAGCAGCTTGGGACAGGGCTCTGGCTACACCTTC; cdr3_aa: CASSLGQGSGYTF; d_call: TRBD1; v_call: TRBV5-8; j_call: TRBJ1-2
cdr3_nt: TGTGCCAGCAGTGGACAGCAAAAGTACCAAGAGACCCAGTACTTC; cdr3_aa: CASSGQQKYQETQYF; d_call: -; v_call: TRBV25-1; j_call: TRBJ2-5
cdr3_nt: TGTGCCAGCCGAGACACACTCTATGGCTACACCTTC; cdr3_aa: CASRDTLYGYTF; d_call: -; v_call: TRBV6-5; j_call: TRBJ1-2
cdr3_nt: TGTGCCAGCAGCACACTAGCAAGCTCCTACAATGAGCAGTTCTTC; cdr3_aa: CASSTLASSYNEQFF; d_call: -; v_call: TRBV7-2; j_call: TRBJ2-1
cdr3_nt: TGTGCCAGCAGTTTAATCACGGGGAACACTGAAGCTTTCTTT; cdr3_aa: CASSLITGNTEAFF; d_call: -; v_call: TRBV27; j_call: TRBJ1-1
cdr3_nt: TGTGCCAGCAGCTTCGGGACTAGTGTCACCGGGGAGCTGTTTTTT; cdr3_aa: CASSFGTSVTGELFF; d_call: TRBD2; v_call: TRBV5-5; j_call: TRBJ2-2
cdr3_nt: TGTGCCAGCAGCTCAGGACAGAAGAATGAAAAACTGTTTTTT; cdr3_aa: CASSSGQKNEKLFF; d_call: -; v_call: TRBV9; j_call: TRBJ1-4
cdr3_nt: TGTGCCAGCAGGGGAACGGACTACTACAATGAGCAGTTCTTC; cdr3_aa: CASRGTDYYNEQFF; d_call: -; v_call: TRBV2; j_call: TRBJ2-1
cdr3_nt: TGTGCCTGGCAGGGGGCGGACGAGCAGTACTTC; cdr3_aa: CAWQGADEQYF; d_call: TRBD1; v_call: TRBV30; j_call: TRBJ2-7
cdr3_nt: TGTGCCAGCAGCCCACGGACAGAAGCCTACGAGCAGTACTTC; cdr3_aa: CASSPRTEAYEQYF; d_call: -; v_call: TRBV7-9; j_call: TRBJ2-7
cdr3_nt: TGCGCCAGCAGCTTAGAGCCTAGCGGTTTCGGGGTCTTC; cdr3_aa: CASSLEPSGFGVF; d_call: TRBD2; v_call: TRBV5-1; j_call: TRBJ2-7
cdr3_nt: TGCGCCAGCAGCCCCGGGACTAGCGGGGGCCTGAAGGTCTTC; cdr3_aa: CASSPGTSGGLKVF; d_call: TRBD2; v_call: TRBV5-1; j_call: TRBJ2-1
cdr3_nt: TGTGCCAGCAGCCTCCAGGGTTACTATGGCTACACCTTC; cdr3_aa: CASSLQGYYGYTF; d_call: -; v_call: TRBV11-2; j_call: TRBJ1-2
cdr3_nt: TGTGCCAGCACCCTTAAGTCGGGGACAGGGGGCTACGAGCAGTACTTC; cdr3_aa: CASTLKSGTGGYEQYF; d_call: TRBD1; v_call: TRBV27; j_call: TRBJ2-7